The 10 T cell receptor beta chains given below trace back to one sample, sequenced in a study of blood T cell repertoires in COVID-19. The table came from immunoSEQ multiplex PCR; TCRdb's copy has only in-frame clones and leaves some out. The sample has a few hundred thousand clones; roughly nine tenths are singletons. The material sequenced was PBMCs or T cells enriched from blood (not recorded which). Source of these receptors: a man under 40 who had recovered from COVID-19.

The chain uses TRBV7-2 and TRBJ2-7; 12 bases map to TRBD2. The CDR3 runs 15 residues. Germline V CDR1 and CDR2: SGHTA, FQGNSA. J gave up 3 bases and V 3 bases, and 3 bases lay outside the gene matches. The CDR3 loop reads CASSFEGLAGYEQYF. CDR3 bases: TGTGCCAGCAGCTTTGAGGGACTAGCGGGCTACGAGCAGTACTTC.

The J gene is TRBJ2-2, the V gene TRBV29-1; 11 bases are shared with TRBD2. V lost 7 bases, J lost 4 bases, and 8 bases stayed unmatched. Germline CDR1 reads SQVTM; CDR2 reads ANQGSEA. The CDR3 sequence is 15 residues long. CDR3 in amino acids: CSAKTSGAGTGELFF. In DNA form, the CDR3 reads TGCAGCGCAAAGACTAGCGGGGCAGGCACCGGGGAGCTGTTTTTT.

The J gene is TRBJ1-1, the V gene TRBV18, with D possibly being TRBD1 (6 bases). Germline V gives CDR1 KGHSH, CDR2 LQKENI. V was trimmed by 1 base and J by 4 bases, leaving 13 bases between them. The CDR3 runs 15 residues. The CDR3 DNA reads as TGTGCCAGCTCACCACGAGCAGGGGAGGGCACTGAAGCTTTCTTT. It yields the protein CASSPRAGEGTEAFF.

The V call is TRBV5-1, the J call TRBJ2-2, with D possibly being TRBD1 (6 bases). The germline V and J ends were trimmed by 4 bases and 6 bases, with 10 bases remaining between them. The CDR3 is 13 amino acids. CDR1 and CDR2 from the germline V gene are SGHRS and YFSETQ. Here the CDR3 DNA reads TGCGCCAGCAGCGCACAGGGCCCCGGGGAGCTGTTTTTT. It specifies CASSAQGPGELFF.

This CDR3 is CASSFGGAPNEQFF. The CDR3 DNA is TGTGCCAGCAGCTTCGGCGGGGCCCCCAATGAGCAGTTCTTC. The gene calls are TRBV7-2 and TRBJ2-1, with D possibly being TRBD2 (6 bases). Germline V gene sequence: CDR1 SGHTA, CDR2 FQGNSA. The CDR3 has 14 amino acids. V was pared by 3 bases and J by 6 bases, with 12 bases between.

CDR3 loop: CSVDSSTGGTQYF. Written as DNA, the CDR3 is TGCAGCGTTGACTCTTCGACAGGGGGTACGCAGTATTTT. The V and J genes are TRBV29-1 and TRBJ2-3; TRBD1 matches 9 bases. J was trimmed by 8 bases and V by 3 bases; bases with no gene match: 6. This CDR3 is built from 13 residues. Germline V CDR1 and CDR2: SQVTM, ANQGSEA.

The V gene is TRBV11-1, the J gene TRBJ2-3, with D perhaps TRBD1 (6 bases). Between the trimmed V and J ends, which lost 7 bases and 7 bases, there was a span of 15 bases. Germline values: CDR1 SGHAT, CDR2 FQDESV (reference sequence). This CDR3 spans 13 amino acids. CDR3 residues: CASTPRGVHTQYF. The CDR3 DNA sequence: TGTGCCAGCACCCCCAGGGGAGTCCATACGCAGTATTTT.

The V call is TRBV23-1, the J call TRBJ2-1; TRBD2 agrees at 12 bases. TRBV23-1 is marked as an open reading frame, function uncertain. The trim removed 2 bases at V and 0 bases at J, leaving 2 bases unmatched. The CDR3 runs to 17 residues. The CDR3 DNA sequence: TGCGCCAGCAGTCAACCGGGACTAGCGGGCTCCTACAATGAGCAGTTCTTC. It encodes CASSQPGLAGSYNEQFF.

CDR3 amino acids: CASSFTGYTEAFF. The CDR3 bases are TGTGCCAGCAGTTTCACCGGGTACACTGAAGCTTTCTTT. This rearrangement joins TRBV27 to TRBJ1-1; no clear D. The CDR3 consists of 13 residues. In germline, CDR1 is MNHEY, CDR2 SMNVEV (reference sequence). The V and J ends lost 3 bases and 3 bases respectively, with 8 bases between them.

This sequence joins TRBV21-1 and TRBJ2-3; TRBD2, the D gene given by the table, was not confirmed from the DNA. TRBV21-1 constitutes a pseudogene. The CDR3 runs 12 residues. The CDR3 reads CASSKGGGTQYF. The CDR3 nucleotides are TGTGCCAGCAGCAAGGGGGGGGGCACGCAGTATTTT.